A selection of T cell receptor beta chains follows, all from one sample in a study of siplizumab effects on memory and regulatory T cells. Generated by immunoSEQ multiplex PCR, the TCRdb table keeps only in-frame clones and is missing some. The sample lists some 65,000 clones, about 90% occurring once. Sequenced sample: Tregs sorted from blood. Receptors were obtained from a human donor in good health. CDR3s include the opening cysteine and the closing phenylalanine or tryptophan. A D gene is named only where the DNA matches it firmly. Clone size is not always given. Where it is, it says once, few, many or a class for expanded clones.

-	-	TRBJ2-7	TRBV30	TGTGCCTGGAGTGGTTCCTACGAGCAGTACTTC	CAWSGSYEQYF
TRBD2	-	TRBJ2-7	TRBV29-1	TGCAGCGTTCAAAGCGGGAGCGACGAGCAGTACTTC	CSVQSGSDEQYF
TRBD1	-	TRBJ1-3	TRBV30	TGTGCCTGGGCCCGGACAGGGGGCGCTGGAAACACCATATATTTT	CAWARTGGAGNTIYF
-	-	TRBJ2-5	TRBV7-2	TGTGCCAGCAGCTTAGGGGTTAAAGAGACCCAGTACTTC	CASSLGVKETQYF
-	-	TRBJ1-2	TRBV20-1	TGCAGTGCACTCCGGTTAGGGGGCTACACCTTC	CSALRLGGYTF
-	-	TRBJ1-1	TRBV5-4	TGTGCCAGCAGTGGGACGGTTAACACTGAAGCTTTCTTT	CASSGTVNTEAFF
-	-	TRBJ2-1	TRBV4-1	TGCGCCAGCAGCCAAGAGGGTGAGCAGTTCTTC	CASSQEGEQFF
TRBD2	-	TRBJ2-7	TRBV4-2	TGTGCCAGCAGCCCGCGACTAGCATTTTCATACGAGCAGTACTTC	CASSPRLAFSYEQYF
-	-	TRBJ1-1	TRBV4-1	TGCGCCAGCAGCCAACCCGGGGGTTTGAACACTGAAGCTTTCTTT	CASSQPGGLNTEAFF
TRBD1	-	TRBJ2-3	TRBV18	TGTGCCAGCTCACCAATAGGGACAGGGTTCACAGATACGCAGTATTTT	CASSPIGTGFTDTQYF
TRBD2	-	TRBJ2-5	TRBV10-2	TGCGCCAGCAGCCGGGTAGCGGGAGAAGAGACCCAGTACTTC	CASSRVAGEETQYF
-	-	TRBJ1-1	TRBV6-6	TGTGCCAGCAGTTACTCAGACACTGAAGCTTTCTTT	CASSYSDTEAFF
TRBD2	-	TRBJ2-2	TRBV9	TGTGCCAGCAGCCCGGGGACTAGCGCTGCCGGGGAGCTGTTTTTT	CASSPGTSAAGELFF
-	-	TRBJ1-6	TRBV2	TGTGCCAGCTTCCAGGGTTCCCCCTATTCACCCCTCCACTTT	CASFQGSPYSPLHF
TRBD2	-	TRBJ2-1	TRBV6-5	TGTGCCAGCAAAGATAGCGGGAGGGCCCTTGAGCAGTTCTTC	CASKDSGRALEQFF
-	-	TRBJ2-7	TRBV11-1	TGTGCCAGCAGCTCCGGACTACCGCCGGGCGAGCAGTACTTC	CASSSGLPPGEQYF
TRBD2	-	TRBJ2-3	TRBV4-2	TGTGCCAGCAGCCCTGGACTAGCGGGAGTTACAGATACGCAGTATTTT	CASSPGLAGVTDTQYF
-	once	TRBJ1-1	TRBV5-5	TGTGCCAGCAGCTTGCGGGTCTCAGGGAACACTGAAGCTTTCTTT	CASSLRVSGNTEAFF
-	-	TRBJ2-4	TRBV5-1	TGCGCCAGCACGTCCGGAGAACGCAAAAACATTCAGTACTTC	CASTSGERKNIQYF
-	-	TRBJ1-2	TRBV19	TGTGCCAGTAGTATCTCCCCCTTTAACTATGGCTACACCTTC	CASSISPFNYGYTF
TRBD1	-	TRBJ1-2	TRBV2	TGTGCCAGCAGAAGACAGGGGGTGGGGTATGGCTACACCTTC	CASRRQGVGYGYTF
-	medium-sized	TRBJ2-5	TRBV7-2	TGTGCCAGCAGCTCTGGGCGGCCGGTCCAAGAGACCCAGTACTTC	CASSSGRPVQETQYF
TRBD2	-	TRBJ2-3	TRBV4-1	TGCGCCAGCAGCCAAGAAAGAGCGGGAGGGCTCACAGATACGCAGTATTTT	CASSQERAGGLTDTQYF
-	-	TRBJ2-1	TRBV2	TGTGCCACAACCTCGGAGAACTGGGACAATGAGCAGTTCTTC	CATTSENWDNEQFF
-	-	TRBJ2-5	TRBV5-1	TGCGCCAGCAGCTTATACTACGAGCCGGGGGAGACCCAGTACTTC	CASSLYYEPGETQYF
TRBD1	-	TRBJ2-2	TRBV28	TGTGCCAGCACCCAAGGGGGCGCGAACACCGGGGAGCTGTTTTTT	CASTQGGANTGELFF
TRBD1	once	TRBJ2-7	TRBV5-1	TGCGCCAGCAGCTTGGCGGGGACAGGGTACTACGAGCAGTACTTC	CASSLAGTGYYEQYF
-	-	TRBJ1-2	TRBV6-6	TGTGCCAGCAGTTACTCCCTGGGGTCTGATGGCTACACCTTC	CASSYSLGSDGYTF
-	once	TRBJ1-1	TRBV5-4	TGTGCCAGCAGCCAGGAGATCAGAACTGAAGCTTTCTTT	CASSQEIRTEAFF
-	once	TRBJ1-5	TRBV19	TGTGCCAGTAAGGGGGTAGTTCAGCCCCAGCATTTT	CASKGVVQPQHF
-	-	TRBJ1-5	TRBV6-1	TGTGCCAGCAGTGAACCAGGGTCCCTTAGCAATCAGCCCCAGCATTTT	CASSEPGSLSNQPQHF
TRBD1	-	TRBJ2-5	TRBV29-1	TGCAGCGTTGAAGACCCCGGGACAGGGTTCGGTCGGACCCAGTACTTC	CSVEDPGTGFGRTQYF
TRBD1	-	TRBJ2-5	TRBV18	TGTGCCAGCTCATACGGGACAGGGAACCAAGAGACCCAGTACTTC	CASSYGTGNQETQYF
TRBD2	-	TRBJ2-7	TRBV5-4	TGTGCCAGCAGCTTGATGACTAGCGTAACCTACGAGCAGTACTTC	CASSLMTSVTYEQYF
TRBD2	-	TRBJ2-1	TRBV9	TGTGCCAGCAGCTATACTAGCGGGAGGAGGGATGAGCAGTTCTTC	CASSYTSGRRDEQFF
TRBD2	-	TRBJ2-5	TRBV28	TGTGCCAGCAGTTCCCGGGGGGTTTCTGTGGAGACCCAGTACTTC	CASSSRGVSVETQYF
-	-	TRBJ2-7	TRBV6-1	TGTGCCAGCAGTGAAATGAGTCCCCTGTACTTC	CASSEMSPLYF
-	once	TRBJ2-7	TRBV5-1	TGCGCCAGCAGCGCGGACGGCTACGAGCAGTACTTC	CASSADGYEQYF
-	-	TRBJ1-2	TRBV19	TGTGCCAGTAGTACCTACACGACGACAGGACGCTATGGCTACACCTTC	CASSTYTTTGRYGYTF
-	-	TRBJ1-1	TRBV5-1	TGCGCCAGCAGCTTGGAAGGGGCGCGTGTTACTGAAGCTTTCTTT	CASSLEGARVTEAFF
TRBD2	-	TRBJ2-3	TRBV7-6	TGTGCCAGCAGCCCGGGGACTAGCGGGCAGTATTTT	CASSPGTSGQYF
-	-	TRBJ2-7	TRBV7-2	TGTGCCAGCAGCCCTCGGACAGTATCCTACGAGCAGTACTTC	CASSPRTVSYEQYF
-	-	TRBJ1-2	TRBV7-9	TGTGCCAGCAGCTTCCAGGGAGCTAACTATGGCTACACCTTC	CASSFQGANYGYTF
-	-	TRBJ2-2	TRBV10-3	TGTGCCATCAGTGAGCAGGGAGAGTTTACCGGGGAGCTGTTTTTT	CAISEQGEFTGELFF
TRBD2	-	TRBJ2-1	TRBV29-1	TGCAGCGTTCTTGCGGGTTTTAGCGGGAAGAACAATGAGCAGTTCTTC	CSVLAGFSGKNNEQFF
-	-	TRBJ2-1	TRBV10-3	TGTGCCATCAGTGACGGGAGGTACCGGGACAGGCACCCAAATGAGCAGTTCTTC	CAISDGRYRDRHPNEQFF
-	-	TRBJ2-5	TRBV20-1	TGCAGTGCTAGAGTGGAGACCCAGTACTTC	CSARVETQYF
-	-	TRBJ2-3	TRBV5-1	TGCGCCAGCAGCTTAAGACGGACCCAAGGGGCAGATACGCAGTATTTT	CASSLRRTQGADTQYF
TRBD1	once	TRBJ2-7	TRBV6-1	TGTGCCAGCAGTGAAATAGGGACAGGGGTAGGGGAGCAGTACTTC	CASSEIGTGVGEQYF
-	-	TRBJ2-2	TRBV7-3	TGTGCCAGCAGCCCTCAAGACGACACCGGGGAGCTGTTTTTT	CASSPQDDTGELFF
TRBD2	-	TRBJ2-3	TRBV28	TGTGCCAGCAGTTCCATTAGCGGGAGATCCGCAGATACGCAGTATTTT	CASSSISGRSADTQYF
TRBD1	-	TRBJ2-7	TRBV5-4	TGTGCCAGCAGCCGGGACAGGGGAGGGACCTACGAGCAGTACTTC	CASSRDRGGTYEQYF
TRBD1	-	TRBJ1-1	TRBV12-5	TGTGCTAGTGGTTTGGTAAGCCGGGACAGGGTAAGTGGGACTGAAGCTTTCTTT	CASGLVSRDRVSGTEAFF
-	-	TRBJ2-1	TRBV7-6	TGTGCCAGCAGCTTAGACGATGAGCAGTTCTTC	CASSLDDEQFF
TRBD2	-	TRBJ2-1	TRBV10-3	TGTGCCATCAGTGATCTTGGACTAGCGGGAGAGCATGAGCAGTTCTTC	CAISDLGLAGEHEQFF
-	-	TRBJ2-3	TRBV6-5	TGTGCCAGCAGTTACTCGCGAAAAGATACGCAGTATTTT	CASSYSRKDTQYF
-	-	TRBJ2-7	TRBV29-1	TGCAGCGTTGAAGGGGTCGGCGGCCGTTCCTACGAGCAGTACTTC	CSVEGVGGRSYEQYF
TRBD1	-	TRBJ1-6	TRBV5-1	TGCGCCAGCAGCCCCGACAGGGGCGATAATTCACCCCTCCACTTT	CASSPDRGDNSPLHF
TRBD1	-	TRBJ2-1	TRBV19	TGTGCCACCCGGGACAGGGTCAATGAGCAGTTCTTC	CATRDRVNEQFF
-	-	TRBJ2-5	TRBV30	TGTGCCTGGAGTGTACTTTTCCGGGAGACCCAGTACTTC	CAWSVLFRETQYF